Sequencing of this T cell receptor beta chain was carried out in a study of cytomegalovirus exposure and HLA in healthy donors. Amplification used 60 Vbeta primers and 13 Jbeta primers. The table came from immunoSEQ multiplex PCR; TCRdb's copy has only in-frame clones and leaves some out. The sample records approximately 68,000 clones, roughly 80% being singletons. CDR1 and CDR2 (germline): MGHDK, SYGVNS. This CDR3 has 15 amino acids. This clone is a singleton in its sample. At one end the junction does not follow the germline gene, possibly because of a read error. Other DNA sequences in the sample encode the same CDR3.

This receptor was identified in a woman in her twenties or thirties in good health and CMV-seropositive. The chain links TRBV25-1 to TRBJ2-7; the match to TRBD1 covers 7 bases. The specimen sequenced was PBMCs. CDR3 DNA sequence: TGTGCCAGCAGTGACCACGGGGACAGATACTACGAACAGTACTTC. The encoded protein is CASSDHGDRYYEQYF.